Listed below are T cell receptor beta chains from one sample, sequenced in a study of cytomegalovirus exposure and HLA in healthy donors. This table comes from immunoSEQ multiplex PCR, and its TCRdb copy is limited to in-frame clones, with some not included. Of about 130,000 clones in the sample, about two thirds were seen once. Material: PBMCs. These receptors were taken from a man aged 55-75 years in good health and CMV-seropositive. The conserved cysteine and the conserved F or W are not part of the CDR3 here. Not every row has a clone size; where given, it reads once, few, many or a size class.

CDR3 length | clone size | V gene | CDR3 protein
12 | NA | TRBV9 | ASSVVGHTGELF
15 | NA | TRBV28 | ASEVRGLPASGNTIY
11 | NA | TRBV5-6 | ASSSDRPYEQY
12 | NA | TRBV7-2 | ASSLTTSARELF
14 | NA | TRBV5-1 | ASSLQSGWSAETQY
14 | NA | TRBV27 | ASSLAGTGLNEKLF
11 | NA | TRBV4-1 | ASSPQVPYEQY
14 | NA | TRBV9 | ASSVDYGGSGNTIY
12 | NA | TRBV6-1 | ATRTGTSDSPLH
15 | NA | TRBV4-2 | ASSQVGGKGWDYGYT
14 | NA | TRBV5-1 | ASSPSGGASNQPQH
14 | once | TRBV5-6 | ASSPRTGGIGQPQH
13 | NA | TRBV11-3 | ASSSGLAGDNEQF
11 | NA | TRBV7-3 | ASSLTGLQPQH
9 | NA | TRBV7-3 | ASPRKPRQY
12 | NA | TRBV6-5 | ASSSRDSGYEQY
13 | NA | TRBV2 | ASSEALRGFGEQY
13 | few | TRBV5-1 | ASSLNSATNEKLF
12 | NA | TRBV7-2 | ASNLAGGPYEQY
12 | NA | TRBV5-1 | ASRLQAQDSPLH
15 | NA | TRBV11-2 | ASSSDRGSNTVVKAF
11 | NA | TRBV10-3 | AATRVPTDTQY